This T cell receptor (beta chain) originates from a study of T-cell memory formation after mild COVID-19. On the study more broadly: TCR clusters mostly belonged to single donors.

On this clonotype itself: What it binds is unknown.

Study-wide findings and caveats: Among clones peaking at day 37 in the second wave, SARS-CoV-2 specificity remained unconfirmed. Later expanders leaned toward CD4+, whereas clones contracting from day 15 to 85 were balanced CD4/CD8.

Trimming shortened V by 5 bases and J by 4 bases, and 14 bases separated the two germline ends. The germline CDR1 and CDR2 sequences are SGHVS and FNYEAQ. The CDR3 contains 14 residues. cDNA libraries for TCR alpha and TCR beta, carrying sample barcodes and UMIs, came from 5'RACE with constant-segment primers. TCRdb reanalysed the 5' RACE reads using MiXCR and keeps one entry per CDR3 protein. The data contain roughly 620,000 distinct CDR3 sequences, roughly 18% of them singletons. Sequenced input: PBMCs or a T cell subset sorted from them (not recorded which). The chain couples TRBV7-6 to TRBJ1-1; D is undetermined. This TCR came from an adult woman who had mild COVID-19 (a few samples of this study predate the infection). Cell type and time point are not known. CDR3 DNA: TGTGCCAGCAGCGGTGGGCAGTCCGCCACTGAAGCTTTCTTT. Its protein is CASSGGQSATEAFF.